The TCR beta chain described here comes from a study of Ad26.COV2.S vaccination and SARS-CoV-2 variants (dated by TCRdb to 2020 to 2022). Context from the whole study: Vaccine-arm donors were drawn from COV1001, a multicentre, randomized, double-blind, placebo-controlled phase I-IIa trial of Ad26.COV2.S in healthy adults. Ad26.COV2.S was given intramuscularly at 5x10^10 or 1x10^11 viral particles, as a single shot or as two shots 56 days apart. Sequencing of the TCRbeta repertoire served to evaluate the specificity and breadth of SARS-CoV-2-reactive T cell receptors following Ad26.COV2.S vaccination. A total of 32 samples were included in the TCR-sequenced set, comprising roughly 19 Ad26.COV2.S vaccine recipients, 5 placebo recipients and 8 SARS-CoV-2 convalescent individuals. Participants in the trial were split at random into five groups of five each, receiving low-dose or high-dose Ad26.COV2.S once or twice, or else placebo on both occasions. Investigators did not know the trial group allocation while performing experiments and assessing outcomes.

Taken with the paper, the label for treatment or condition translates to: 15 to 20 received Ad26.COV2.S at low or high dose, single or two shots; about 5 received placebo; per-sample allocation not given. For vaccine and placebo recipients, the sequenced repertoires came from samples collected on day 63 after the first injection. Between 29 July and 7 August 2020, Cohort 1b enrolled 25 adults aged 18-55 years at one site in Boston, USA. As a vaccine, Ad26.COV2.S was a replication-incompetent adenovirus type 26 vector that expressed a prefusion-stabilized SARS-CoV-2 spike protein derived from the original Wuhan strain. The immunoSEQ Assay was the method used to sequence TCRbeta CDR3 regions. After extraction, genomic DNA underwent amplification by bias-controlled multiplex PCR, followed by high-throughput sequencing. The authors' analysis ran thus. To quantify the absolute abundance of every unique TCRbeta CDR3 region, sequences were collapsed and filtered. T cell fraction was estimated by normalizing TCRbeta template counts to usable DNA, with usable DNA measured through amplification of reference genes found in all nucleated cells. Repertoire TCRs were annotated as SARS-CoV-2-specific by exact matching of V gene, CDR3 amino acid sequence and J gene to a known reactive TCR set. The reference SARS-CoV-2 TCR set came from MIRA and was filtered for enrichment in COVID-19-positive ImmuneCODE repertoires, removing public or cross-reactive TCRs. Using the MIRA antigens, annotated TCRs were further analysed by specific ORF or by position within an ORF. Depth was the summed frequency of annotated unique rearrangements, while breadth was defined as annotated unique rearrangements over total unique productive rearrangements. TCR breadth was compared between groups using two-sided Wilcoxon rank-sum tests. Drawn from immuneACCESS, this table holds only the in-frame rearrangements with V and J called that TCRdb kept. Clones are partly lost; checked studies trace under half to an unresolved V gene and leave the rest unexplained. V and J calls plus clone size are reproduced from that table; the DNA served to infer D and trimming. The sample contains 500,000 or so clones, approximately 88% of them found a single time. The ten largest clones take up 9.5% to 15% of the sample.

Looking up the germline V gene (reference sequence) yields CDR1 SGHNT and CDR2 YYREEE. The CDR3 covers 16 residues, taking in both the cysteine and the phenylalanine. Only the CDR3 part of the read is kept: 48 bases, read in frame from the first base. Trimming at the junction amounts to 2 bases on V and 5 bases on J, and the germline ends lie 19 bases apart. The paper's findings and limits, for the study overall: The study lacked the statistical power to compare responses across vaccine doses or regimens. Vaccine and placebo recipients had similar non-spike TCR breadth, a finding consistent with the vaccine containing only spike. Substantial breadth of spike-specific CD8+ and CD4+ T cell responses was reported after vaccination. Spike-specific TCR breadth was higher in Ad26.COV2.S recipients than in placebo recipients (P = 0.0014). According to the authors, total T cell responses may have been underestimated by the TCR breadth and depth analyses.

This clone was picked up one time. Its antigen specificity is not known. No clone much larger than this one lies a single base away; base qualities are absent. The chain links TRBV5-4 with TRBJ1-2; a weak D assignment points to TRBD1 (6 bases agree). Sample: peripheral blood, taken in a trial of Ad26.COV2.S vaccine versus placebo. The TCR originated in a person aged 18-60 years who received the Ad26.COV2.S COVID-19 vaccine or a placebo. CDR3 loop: CASSFGGQPGRYGYTF. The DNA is TGTGCCAGCAGCTTCGGGGGGCAACCCGGGCGATATGGCTACACCTTC.